The table lists the clone carrying this T cell receptor beta chain with many counts. As yet, its antigen is unknown. With 10-nucleotide random UMIs included, cDNA was synthesized by 5'RACE. In TCRdb, the 5' RACE reads were re-called with MiXCR into one record per CDR3 protein. This table has over 60,000 distinct CDR3 sequences, about 5.2% appearing once. The data were taken from a study of neurological immune-mediated disorders. The overall study: Multiple sclerosis patients numbered some 34, with about 30 relapsing-remitting and 3 secondary progressive.

Study outcomes and limitations: The expanded clones of different subjects shared no CDR3 amino acid sequences (suggesting private repertoires in all groups).

The germline V gene has CDR1 LGHDT and CDR2 YNNKEL (reference sequence). The CDR3 spans 20 residues. The V end was cut by 0 bases, the J end by 0 bases, with 23 bases between. The material sequenced was PBMCs. The chain employs TRBV3-1 and TRBJ1-1; the D gene is possibly TRBD1 (5 bases). The TCR was taken from a woman in her 30s with multiple sclerosis. CDR3 protein: CASSQDRPGRAVLMNTEAFF. In nucleotides, the CDR3 is TGTGCCAGCAGCCAAGATAGACCGGGCAGGGCTGTTCTTATGAACACTGAAGCTTTCTTT. The full variable domain, its missing parts supplied by reference TRBV3-1 and TRBJ1-1, is DTAVSQTPKYLVTQMGNDKSIKCEQNLGHDTMYWYKQDSKKFLKIMFSYNNKELIINETVPNRFSPKSPDKAHLNLHINSLELGDSAVYFCASSQDRPGRAVLMNTEAFFGQGTRLTVV.